This T cell receptor beta chain originates from a study of OX40 agonist ivuxolimab in advanced cancers. On the study more broadly: Ivuxolimab is a fully human IgG2 antibody that activates OX40 (CD134). The eligibility criteria allowed prior anti-PD-1, anti-PD-L1 or anti-CTLA-4 therapy, and about 40% had some. The study reported partial responses in three patients: one hepatocellular carcinoma, two cutaneous melanoma.

As to this clone: Its cognate antigen is unknown.

This CDR3 contains 14 residues. Germline V lookup: CDR1 SNHLY, CDR2 FYNNEI. Trimming stripped 8 bases from V and 2 bases from J, with 15 bases between. Sequencing used immunoSEQ multiplex PCR; TCRdb keeps in-frame clones, though not all of them. The table includes around 22,000 clones, about 88% detected once. Overall study findings and caveats: CD4+ and CD8+ blood T cells expanded clonally by week 6 at 0.1 to 3.0 mg/kg.

This chain connects TRBV2 to TRBJ2-5; D is unresolved. The sequencing used CD4+ or CD8+ T cells sorted from blood, collected in a trial of the OX40 agonist ivuxolimab. The TCR was taken from an adult with an advanced solid tumor such as melanoma, head and neck, liver or kidney cancer. Here the CDR3 DNA reads TGTGCCAGCCGAAGTATTAGCTATCAAGAGACCCAGTACTTC. It is translated as CASRSISYQETQYF.